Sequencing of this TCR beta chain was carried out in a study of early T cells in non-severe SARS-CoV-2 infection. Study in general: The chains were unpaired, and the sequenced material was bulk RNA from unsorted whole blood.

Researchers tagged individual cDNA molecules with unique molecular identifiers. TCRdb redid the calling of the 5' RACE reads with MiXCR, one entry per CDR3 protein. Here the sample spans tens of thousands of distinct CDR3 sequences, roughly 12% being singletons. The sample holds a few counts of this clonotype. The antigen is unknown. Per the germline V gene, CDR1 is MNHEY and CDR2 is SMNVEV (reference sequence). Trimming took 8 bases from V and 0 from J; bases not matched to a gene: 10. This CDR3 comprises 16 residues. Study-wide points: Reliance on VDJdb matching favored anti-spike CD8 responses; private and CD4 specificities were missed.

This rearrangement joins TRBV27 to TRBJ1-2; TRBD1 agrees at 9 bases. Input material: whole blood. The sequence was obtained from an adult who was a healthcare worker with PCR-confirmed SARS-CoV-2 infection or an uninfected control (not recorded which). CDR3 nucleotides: TGTGCCAGCTATTCAAGGACAGGGGCCACTAACTATGGCTACACCTTC. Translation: CASYSRTGATNYGYTF.